Below, one T cell receptor beta chain is given with its context. These data are taken from a study of immune cell composition in non-small cell lung cancer. The germline CDR1 and CDR2 sequences are MNHEY and SMNVEV (reference sequence). The J segment lost 1 base and the V segment lost 6 bases, leaving 8 bases of the junction unmatched. The length of the CDR3 is 15 residues. The assay was immunoSEQ multiplex PCR, and TCRdb's table has in-frame clones only and misses some. This sample has about 11,000 clones, with around 60% found just once. V gene TRBV27 combines with J gene TRBJ2-7, with TRBD1 identical over 8 bases. This clonotype was sampled from a human donor with non-small cell lung cancer. Input material: lung tumor tissue. CDR3: CASRYGQGGSYEQYF. For the CDR3, the DNA is TGTGCCAGCAGATATGGACAGGGCGGTTCCTACGAGCAGTACTTC.